A single T cell receptor beta chain is shown here with its context. Its antigen remains undetermined. Nothing much larger sits one base from this clone, and base qualities are not available. This sample is drawn from a study of shared clonotypes between healthy human individuals (TCRdb year 2020). General notes on the study: The cohort included a few men and a couple of women between 18 and 49 years of age. For each donor, CD4 naive and CD4 memory were each run on three plates, CD8 naive on two plates, and CD8 memory on one plate. To estimate repertoire size and how much clonotypes are shared between individuals, the study performed deep sequencing of blood TCR repertoires from a few healthy adults. To increase sequencing depth and limit assay-specific biases, different laboratories used diverse techniques to prepare libraries and sequence TCR repertoires. Each donor's leukapheresis produced roughly between roughly 0.85 and 9.5 billion PBMCs. What the authors observed across the whole study: Based on pairwise subsampling, the degree of clonotype sharing among donors was expected to be affected by sequencing depth. Even with the large sequencing depth, rarefaction of the sorted-subset datasets indicated that sequencing was incomplete. Clonotypes shared by all four sorted-subset donors showed higher generation probabilities than non-shared clonotypes. The small number of donors limited the genetic and exposure-history diversity represented. Larger estimated clonotype richness was generally found for naive subsets than for memory subsets. Sampling was restricted to blood, and TCR repertoires in tissue are likely to differ from TCR repertoires in blood. Roughly 5% of naive CD4, around 3.5% of naive CD8, approximately 2% of memory CD4, and approximately 0.39% of memory CD8 clonotypes were shared across several donors.

Using the deep immunoSEQ assay, multiplex PCR amplified TCR CDR3 regions from genomic DNA. For each cell subset, the extracted genomic DNA was distributed evenly across all wells of several immunoSEQ 96-well plates, and each plate served as one replicate. For sorted subsets, approximately 0.2 ug of genomic DNA, equivalent to 30,000 or so T cell genomes, went into each replicate PCR. Purified libraries were measured with a Qubit 3.0 fluorometer, size-checked on a Bioanalyzer 2100, and measured again with the KAPA Library Quantification kit. A separate single-read 150-cycle Illumina NextSeq 550 flow cell was used to sequence each immunoSEQ 96-well plate. As for the authors' bioinformatics: Because only junctional sequences without quality scores were contained in the immunoSEQ output, filtering matching that applied to full-length reads could not be performed. To assign V/J genes and CDR3, sequences were annotated against IMGT germline references using PyIR, a Python wrapper for IgBLAST v1.9. Reads with weak V/J assignments (E-value above 1e-6), missing CDR3, stop codons, out-of-frame junctions, or ambiguous translated residues were removed. A V3J clonotype was defined by an identical inferred V gene, J gene, and CDR3 amino acid sequence. The percentage overlap between two repertoires was calculated by dividing the number of shared unique clonotypes by the size of the smaller repertoire. RTK rarefaction, the Chao1 estimator, and Recon v2.1 estimates of unobserved clonotypes were used to assess repertoire richness. Generation probabilities for all TCRbeta clonotypes obtained by the gDNA method from several donors were computed using OLGA. TCRdb holds this immuneACCESS table with in-frame rearrangements only. Some clones are missing; in checked studies, unresolved V genes explain under half, and the rest has no known cause. V and J calls and clone size are those listed in that table; D and trimming were worked out from the DNA. Recorded for this sample are hundreds of thousands of clones; about 78% of them occurred a single time. Of the sample, 1.8% falls within the top ten clones.

The donors were healthy, HIV-negative adults with no recently reported acute infections or vaccinations. All donors were Caucasian adults living in Nashville, Tennessee, USA. Magnetic negative selection was used to enrich CD4+ T cells, after which naive cells were positively selected on CD45RA and the negative fraction became the memory subset. Blood was obtained by leukapheresis, after which PBMCs were separated by Ficoll-Histopaque density gradient centrifugation and cryopreserved in liquid nitrogen vapor phase. Analytical flow cytometry was used to check the purity and quantity of every magnetically sorted T cell population. Genomic DNA was isolated from each sorted fraction and quantified by UV absorbance on a Nanodrop 2000c. Here V drops 2 bases and J drops 7 bases, and the junction holds 4 bases not matched to any gene. CDR1 and CDR2 are read off the germline V gene as SGHRS and YFSETQ. The CDR3 numbers 15 residues from cysteine through phenylalanine. This entry keeps only the CDR3 DNA: 45 bases, framed from base 1.

This receptor was taken from a woman aged 25-40 years in good health. This sequence uses TRBV5-1 and TRBJ2-1; 12 nucleotides in the junction match TRBD2. The sequenced sample consisted of memory CD4+ T cells sorted from blood. The label giving this sample's cell subset or site can be read as: CD45RA-negative fraction. The CDR3 protein sequence reads: CASSFLAGGRNEQFF. The nucleotide sequence reads TGCGCCAGCAGCTTCCTAGCGGGAGGGAGGAATGAGCAGTTCTTC.